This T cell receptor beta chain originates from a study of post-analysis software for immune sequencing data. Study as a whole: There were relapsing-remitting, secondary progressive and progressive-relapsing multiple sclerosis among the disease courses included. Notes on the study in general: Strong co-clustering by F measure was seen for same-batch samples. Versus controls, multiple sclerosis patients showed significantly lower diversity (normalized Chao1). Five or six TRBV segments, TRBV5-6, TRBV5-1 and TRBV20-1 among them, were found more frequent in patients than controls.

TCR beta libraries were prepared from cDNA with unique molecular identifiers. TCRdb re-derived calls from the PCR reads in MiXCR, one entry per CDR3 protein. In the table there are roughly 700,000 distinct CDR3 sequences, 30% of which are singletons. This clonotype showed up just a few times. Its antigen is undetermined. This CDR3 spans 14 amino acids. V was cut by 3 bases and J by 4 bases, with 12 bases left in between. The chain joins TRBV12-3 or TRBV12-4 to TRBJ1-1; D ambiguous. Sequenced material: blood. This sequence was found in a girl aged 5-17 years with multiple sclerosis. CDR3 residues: CASSFPPISTEAFF. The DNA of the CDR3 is TGTGCCAGCAGTTTCCCCCCTATCTCCACTGAAGCTTTCTTT.